This T cell receptor beta chain was sequenced for a study of post-analysis software for immune sequencing data. Study results and limitations: Normalized Chao1 diversity was significantly lower in multiple sclerosis patients than in controls. Samples from a shared batch, those prepared together, strongly co-clustered by F measure. Compared with controls, patients had more of about five TRBV segments, including TRBV5-6, TRBV5-1 and TRBV20-1.

The CDR3 is 15 residues long. Trimming at V came to 11 bases and at J to 6 bases, leaving 16 bases not matched to a gene. Tagging with unique molecular identifiers was a feature of the TCR beta cDNA libraries. Between 1 and 10 million T cells gave rise to some 470,000 cDNA molecules. TCRdb re-called the PCR reads with MiXCR, one entry per CDR3 protein. The sample includes about 400,000 distinct CDR3 sequences, roughly 35% of them seen just once. Concerning this clonotype: The antigen remains undetermined.

The receptor was isolated from a girl under 18 with multiple sclerosis. Sequenced sample: blood. The chain joins TRBV12-3 or TRBV12-4 to TRBJ1-1; 9 nucleotides align to TRBD1. Written as DNA, the CDR3 is TGTGCCGGTACTCGGACAGGGGATAGGAAGGCTGAAGCTTTCTTT. It is translated as CAGTRTGDRKAEAFF.